This T cell receptor beta chain was sequenced in a study of tumor and adjacent non-tumor tissue in lung cancer. Study-wide results and caveats: Top 100 clones took a larger repertoire share in normal lung. Compared with tumor, normal lung showed significantly lower TCR diversity.

TCRbeta libraries were built with three rounds of nested PCR, modified from ARM-PCR. TCRdb processed the multiplex PCR reads anew with MiXCR; each CDR3 protein has one entry. The table includes around 40,000 distinct CDR3 sequences, approximately 57% detected once. The CDR3 runs to 14 residues. Germline V gene sequence: CDR1 SEHNR, CDR2 FQNEAQ (reference sequence). V was clipped by 5 bases and J by 3 bases; unmatched bases: 7. Details on this clonotype: The antigen remains undetermined. A much larger clonotype is one base distant, so this may be a read error.

This sample's RNA came from whole unsorted tissue. This non-tumor lung sample came from over 3 cm beyond the tumor edge. Source material: distant non-tumor lung tissue. The TCR was taken from a man aged 50-59 years with non-small cell lung cancer. The rearrangement joins TRBV7-9 to TRBJ2-7; 7 bases align to TRBD1. CDR3 residues: CASSVKTGNYEQYF. DNA for the CDR3: TGTGCCAGCAGCGTAAAGACAGGGAACTACGAGCAGTACTTC.